The 2 T cell receptor beta chains listed next were all sequenced from one sample in a study of shared clonotypes between healthy human individuals. Method: immunoSEQ multiplex PCR; TCRdb's copy keeps in-frame clones and lacks some. The table lists around 1.4 million clones, about 98.5% of them singletons, with approximately 0.38% in the top ten. The sequenced material came from naive CD4+ T cells sorted from blood. The subset here: CD45RA+ positively selected. These receptors all come from a man between 25 and 39 years old in good health.

On this clone itself: The sample has other DNA sequences that encode this CDR3 too. The chain links TRBV7-2 to TRBJ2-7, with TRBD2 identical over 12 bases. Germline assignment: CDR1 SGHTA and CDR2 FQGNSA. CDR3 length: 15 amino acids. With 5 bases clipped from V and 2 bases from J, the junction kept 4 bases outside the gene matches. CDR3 residues: CASSLLAGGPYEQYF. CDR3 DNA: TGTGCCAGCAGCCTACTAGCGGGAGGCCCCTACGAGCAGTACTTC.

The CDR3 protein is CASFPLTRRDRMDGYTF. The CDR3 nucleotides are TGTGCCAGCTTCCCTTTGACCCGGCGGGACAGGATGGATGGCTACACCTTC. The V and J genes are TRBV18 and TRBJ1-2; 8 nucleotides line up with TRBD1. The CDR3 has 17 amino acids. Per germline, CDR1 KGHSH and CDR2 LQKENI. Germline trimming cut 7 bases from V and 6 bases from J; bases unmatched to any gene: 19. Full variable domain (outside the CDR3, taken from reference TRBV18 and TRBJ1-2): NAGVMQNPRHLVRRRGQEARLRCSPMKGHSHVYWYRQLPEEGLKFMVYLQKENIIDESGMPKERFSAEFPKEGPSILRIQQVVRGDSAAYFCASFPLTRRDRMDGYTFGSGTRLTVV.